These 6 T cell receptor beta chains were sequenced from one sample in a study of T cell clonality in common variable immunodeficiency. Sequencing used immunoSEQ multiplex PCR; TCRdb keeps in-frame clones, though not all of them. The repertoire consists of fewer than 50,000 clones, none detected only once. Sequencing used peripheral blood mononuclear cells. The receptors were sampled from a person between 18 and 75 years old in good health.

This clone was counted many times. Mismatch with germline at one junction end may stem from a read error. The read ends 3 residues shy of where the CDR3 ends; the end is completed using the germline J gene. This sequence joins TRBV29-1 and TRBJ1-2, with TRBD1 matching over 7 bases. Germline assignment: CDR1 SQVTM and CDR2 ANQGSEA. This CDR3 has 14 amino acids. CDR3 sequence reads: CSVEEAGGNCGYTF. Partial CDR3 DNA: TGCAGCGTTGAAGAAGCAGGGGGTAACTGTGGC.

Many counts were recorded for this clone. The sequence runs out 3 residues before the end of the CDR3; the remainder is reconstructed from the germline J gene. The V call is TRBV29-1, the J call TRBJ1-1; no firm D call. V dropped 7 bases and J dropped 1 base, with 13 bases sitting between them. Per the germline V gene, CDR1 is SQVTM and CDR2 is ANQGSEA. The length of the CDR3 is 13 residues. CDR3 protein: CSGLTHANTEAFF. The CDR3 DNA, read in part, is TGCAGCGGTCTGACTCACGCGAACACTGAA.

This clone was seen repeatedly, ten times or more. The read halts 3 residues ahead of the CDR3 end, with the missing end drawn from the germline J gene. This chain joins TRBV7-9 and TRBJ1-5, with D tentatively TRBD1 (5 bases). CDR3 size: 14 residues. Germline lookup yields CDR1 SEHNR and CDR2 FQNEAQ (reference sequence). The germline V and J ends were trimmed by 5 bases and 3 bases, with 11 bases remaining between them. CDR3 DNA, as far as it was read: TGTGCCAGCAGCGCCGGACAAGTCAATCAGCCC. This translates into CASSAGQVNQP. The whole CDR3 protein reads CASSAGQVNQPQHF.

The sample holds many counts of this clone. The DNA ends 3 residues before the CDR3 does, and the rest of the CDR3 is filled in from the germline J gene. V is TRBV9 and J is TRBJ2-3; TRBD1 agrees at 9 bases. This CDR3 region has 14 residues. Per germline, CDR1 SGDLS and CDR2 YYNGEE. Trimming removed 3 bases from V and 6 bases from J; junction bases left unmatched: 5. The CDR3 loop reads CASSAGQGMDTQYF. CDR3 DNA, as far as it was read: TGTGCCAGCAGCGCCGGACAGGGGATGGATACG. Variable domain in full (rest from reference TRBV9 and TRBJ2-3): DSGVTQTPKHLITATGQRVTLRCSPRSGDLSVYWYQQSLDQGLQFLIQYYNGEERAKGNILERFSAQQFPDLHSELNLSSLELGDSALYFCASSAGQGMDTQYFGPGTRLTVL.

Many counts were recorded for this clone. The sequenced fragment ends 3 residues before the CDR3 boundary, so the rest is inferred from the germline J gene. The rearrangement links TRBV7-6 to TRBJ1-6, with a tentative D call TRBD1 (5 bases). CDR1 is SGHVS, CDR2 FNYEAQ, per germline. The CDR3 is 15 amino acids. V dropped 5 bases and J dropped 9 bases, with 17 bases sitting between them. The DNA read from the CDR3 is TGTGCCAGCAGCCGAACCGCAGGAGGGGTTTCACCC. Its translation: CASSRTAGGVSP. The CDR3, in full, reads CASSRTAGGVSPLHF.

This clone was counted a few times. The observed sequence ends 3 residues before the CDR3 terminus, with the missing tail filled in from the germline J gene. This sequence joins TRBV2 and TRBJ2-5; 10 bases fit TRBD1. The CDR3 covers 18 residues. CDR1 and CDR2 from the germline V gene are SNHLY and FYNNEI. The V and J ends lost 1 base and 5 bases, in that order; junction bases with no gene match: 13. The DNA read from the CDR3 is TGTGCCAGCAGTGAAGGAGGGCCGGGACAGGGGATTTGGGAGACC. It specifies CASSEGGPGQGIWET. The CDR3 as a whole reads CASSEGGPGQGIWETQYF.